The TCR beta chain described here comes from a study of shared clonotypes between healthy human individuals. The overall study: Each donor had three CD4 naive, three CD4 memory, two CD8 naive and one CD8 memory plate. Study results and caveats: Naive CD4 clonotype sharing across four donors was about 5%. Deeper or shallower sequencing was expected to change how clonotypes are shared among donors. A limitation of the genetic and exposure-history diversity represented arose from few donors.

J gave up 7 bases and V 4 bases, and 9 bases lay outside the gene matches. Looked up from germline, CDR1 is MDHEN and CDR2 is SYDVKM. CDR3 size: 16 residues. Positively selected for CCR7, the CD45RO-negative cells used as naive CD8 cells excluded terminally differentiated effector memory CD45RA+ cells. The table came from immunoSEQ multiplex PCR; TCRdb's copy has only in-frame clones and leaves some out. The repertoire consists of roughly 550,000 clones, with less than 97% occurring once and the leading ten covering around 0.11%. In regard to this clone: What it binds is unknown.

This chain joins TRBV28 and TRBJ2-2; 10 nucleotides match TRBD2. This receptor was identified in a woman in her twenties or thirties in good health. What was sequenced was naive CD8+ T cells sorted from blood. In DNA form, the CDR3 reads TGTGCCAGCAGTTCCAATAGCGGGAGGTGGGTCGGGGAGCTGTTTTTT. As protein: CASSSNSGRWVGELFF.